The present T cell receptor beta chain was sequenced within a study of blood T cells in healthy people across ages. Study-wide results and caveats: Long-lived and aged donors differed, with more naive CD4+ cells and higher diversity in the long-lived.

In its sample, this clonotype was seen a few times. Its antigen is still unknown. The CDR3 totals 16 residues. The germline V gene encodes CDR1 LGHDT and CDR2 YNNKEL (reference sequence). V lost 0 bases and J lost 0, with 12 bases in between. A sample-barcoded 5' primer and a J-beta primer mix were used in a second PCR of roughly 6 to 11 cycles. TCRdb used MiXCR to reprocess the 5' RACE reads, holding one entry per CDR3 protein. The data show roughly 1,500,000 distinct CDR3 sequences, with approximately 32% seen just once and approximately 10% held by the top ten. Material: blood. This receptor was identified in a woman aged 25 to 39 in good health. The chain couples TRBV3-1 to TRBJ2-7, with D possibly being TRBD1 (6 bases). The CDR3 reads CASSQDSQGSSYEQYF. In DNA form, the CDR3 reads TGTGCCAGCAGCCAAGATAGCCAGGGGAGCTCCTACGAGCAGTACTTC.